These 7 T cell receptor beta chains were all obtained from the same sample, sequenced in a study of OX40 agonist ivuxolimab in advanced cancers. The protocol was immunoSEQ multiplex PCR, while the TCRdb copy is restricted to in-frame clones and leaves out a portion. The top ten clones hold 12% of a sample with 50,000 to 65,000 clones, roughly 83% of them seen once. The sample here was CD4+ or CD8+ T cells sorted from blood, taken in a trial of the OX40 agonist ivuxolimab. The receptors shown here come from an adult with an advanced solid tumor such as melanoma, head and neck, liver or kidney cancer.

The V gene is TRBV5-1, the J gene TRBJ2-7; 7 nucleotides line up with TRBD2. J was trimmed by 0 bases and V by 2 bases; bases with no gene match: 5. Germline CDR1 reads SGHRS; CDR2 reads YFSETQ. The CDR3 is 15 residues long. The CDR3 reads CASSFLAESSYEQYF. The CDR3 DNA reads TGCGCCAGCAGCTTCCTAGCGGAAAGCTCCTACGAGCAGTACTTC.

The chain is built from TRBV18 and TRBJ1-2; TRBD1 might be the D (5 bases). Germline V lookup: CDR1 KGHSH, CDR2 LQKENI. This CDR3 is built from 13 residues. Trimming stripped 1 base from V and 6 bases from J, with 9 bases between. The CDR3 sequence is CASSPRREDGYTF. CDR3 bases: TGTGCCAGCTCACCACGCAGGGAGGATGGCTACACCTTC.

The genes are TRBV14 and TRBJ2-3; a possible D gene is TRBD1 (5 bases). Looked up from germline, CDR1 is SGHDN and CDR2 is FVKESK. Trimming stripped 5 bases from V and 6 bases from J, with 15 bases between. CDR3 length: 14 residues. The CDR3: CASSYRLPGDTQYF. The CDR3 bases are TGTGCCAGCAGCTATCGGTTACCAGGGGATACGCAGTATTTT.

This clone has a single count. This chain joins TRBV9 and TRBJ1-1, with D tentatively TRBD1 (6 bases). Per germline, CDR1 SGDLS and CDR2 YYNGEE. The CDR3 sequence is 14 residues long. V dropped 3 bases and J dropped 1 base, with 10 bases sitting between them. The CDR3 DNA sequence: TGTGCCAGCAGCGCACGCAGGGGGAACACTGAAGCTTTCTTT. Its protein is CASSARRGNTEAFF.

CDR3 residues: CASTAGSNQPQHF. As DNA, the CDR3 is TGTGCCAGCACGGCGGGGAGCAATCAGCCCCAGCATTTT. The chain has TRBV6-6 and TRBJ1-5; no reliable D call. This CDR3 has 13 residues. Trimming stripped 7 bases from V and 1 base from J, with 8 bases between. Germline-derived CDR1 and CDR2 are MNHNY and SVGAGI (reference sequence).

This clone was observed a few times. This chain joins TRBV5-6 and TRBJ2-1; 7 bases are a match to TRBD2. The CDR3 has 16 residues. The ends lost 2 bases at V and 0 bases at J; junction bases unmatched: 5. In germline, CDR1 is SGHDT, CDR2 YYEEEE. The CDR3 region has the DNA TGTGCCAGCAGCTTTTGGCGGGAGCCCTCCTACAATGAGCAGTTCTTC. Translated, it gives CASSFWREPSYNEQFF.

CDR3 amino acids: CASSQDYLAATGELFF. CDR3 DNA sequence: TGCGCCAGCAGCCAAGATTACCTGGCCGCAACCGGGGAGCTGTTTTTT. The chain carries TRBV4-1 and TRBJ2-2; D remains ambiguous. In germline, CDR1 is MGHRA, CDR2 YSYEKL. CDR3 length equals 16 residues. V gave up 0 bases and J gave up 5 bases, with 13 bases separating them.